These 16 T cell receptor beta chains were sequenced from one sample in a study of T-cell reconstitution after alpha-beta-depleted transplantation in children. Unique molecular identifiers were incorporated when the TCRbeta library was constructed. Using its own MiXCR run on the PCR reads, TCRdb lists one record per CDR3 protein. The sample holds approximately 170,000 distinct CDR3 sequences; around 10% are singletons and the top ten take roughly an eighth. Source: PBMCs, taken before TCRalphabeta/CD19-depleted stem cell transplant. Source of these receptors: a boy aged 2 to 10 with acute myeloid leukemia, due to receive a stem cell transplant.

This clonotype occurred many times. This chain joins TRBV11-1 and TRBJ2-1; TRBD2 matches at 9 bases. The CDR3 runs 20 residues. Germline loops: CDR1 SGHAT, CDR2 FQDESV (reference sequence). V lost 5 bases, J lost 6 bases, and 23 bases stayed unmatched. The CDR3 is CASSPYPPGVAGETGNEQFF. The CDR3 coding sequence is TGTGCCAGCAGCCCATATCCTCCGGGGGTAGCGGGAGAAACGGGCAATGAGCAGTTCTTC.

Details on this clonotype: Being one base from a much bigger clone, this may be a read error. The chain joins TRBV19 to TRBJ1-1, with D unresolved. CDR3 size: 14 residues. V shed 3 bases and J shed 5 bases, with 13 bases lying between them. Germline V gene sequence: CDR1 LNHDA, CDR2 SQIVND (reference sequence). DNA for the CDR3: TGTGCCAGTAGTATCGGCCCCTGGGGTACTGAAGCTTTCTTT. Translation gives CASSIGPWGTEAFF.

This clonotype came up many times. The J gene is TRBJ2-7, the V gene TRBV20-1, with 7 bases aligning to TRBD1. The trim removed 0 bases at V and 0 bases at J, leaving 11 bases unmatched. Per germline, CDR1 DFQATT and CDR2 SNEGSKA (reference sequence). The CDR3 has 17 amino acids. The CDR3 reads CSARDFKGQDDSYEQYF. The DNA of the CDR3 is TGCAGTGCTAGAGATTTTAAAGGACAGGATGACTCCTACGAGCAGTACTTC.

This clonotype was picked up many times. This chain connects TRBV21-1 to TRBJ2-3; the D call in the table, TRBD2, was not verified against the DNA. TRBV21-1 is marked as a pseudogene. There are 19 residues in the CDR3. The CDR3 protein is CASSKKRGRASGNSDTQYF. In DNA form, the CDR3 reads TGTGCCAGCAGCAAAAAACGGGGCCGTGCTAGCGGTAATTCTGATACGCAGTATTTT.

At least ten counts were recorded for this clonotype. The rearrangement uses TRBV15 and TRBJ2-1; D not certain. Trimming pared 1 base from V and 1 base from J, leaving 14 bases between. CDR3 length: 17 residues. CDR1 and CDR2 (germline): LNHNV, YYDKDF (reference sequence). The CDR3 nucleotides are TGTGCCACCAGCAGAGGGGCGGCTAGGAATTCCTACAATGAGCAGTTCTTC. This translates into CATSRGAARNSYNEQFF.

The sample holds many counts of this clonotype. This chain joins TRBV5-1 and TRBJ2-1; D perhaps matches TRBD2 (7 bases). CDR3 length: 15 residues. Germline V gene data show CDR1 as SGHRS and CDR2 as YFSETQ. V was trimmed by 0 bases and J by 9 bases, leaving 16 bases between them. CDR3 protein: CASSLVGGGEGEQFF. DNA of the CDR3: TGCGCCAGCAGCTTGGTGGGGGGGGGCGAAGGTGAGCAGTTCTTC.

Worth noting for this clonotype: A much more abundant neighbour one base away suggests this may be a read error. This chain connects TRBV3-1 to TRBJ2-1; 13 nucleotides align to TRBD2. The length of the CDR3 is 18 residues. Germline CDR1 and CDR2: LGHDT and YNNKEL (reference sequence). The CDR3 loop is CACSYRLAGGPGYNEQFF. The CDR3, as DNA: TGTGCCTGCAGCTACAGACTAGCGGGAGGCCCGGGCTACAATGAGCAGTTCTTC.

Concerning this clonotype: Being one base from a much bigger clone, this may be a read error. In nucleotides, the CDR3 is TGTGCCAGCAGCGTCCGGGACGCGAACATCGGGGAGCTGTTTTTT. Translating gives CASSVRDANIGELFF. The rearrangement links TRBV7-9 to TRBJ2-2; D assignment may be TRBD1 or TRBD2 (5 bases each). CDR3 length equals 15 residues. The V gene's germline CDR1 is SEHNR and CDR2 FQNEAQ (reference sequence).

This clonotype has ten or more counts. The chain combines TRBV28 with TRBJ2-7, with D unclear. Germline V gene data show CDR1 as MDHEN and CDR2 as SYDVKM. V was pared by 5 bases and J by 3 bases, with 5 bases between. The length of the CDR3 is 11 residues. The CDR3 DNA follows: TGTGCCAGCAGTCGAGTCTACGAGCAGTACTTC. Protein sequence: CASSRVYEQYF.

This clonotype was found many times. The CDR3 coding sequence is TGCGCCAGCAGCTCCCCTATTTGGGGTATTGATAACTATGGCTACACCTTC. Amino acids: CASSSPIWGIDNYGYTF. V usage is TRBV5-1 and J usage is TRBJ1-2; D is ambiguous. Looked up from germline, CDR1 is SGHRS and CDR2 is YFSETQ. Trimming took 3 bases from V and 1 from J, leaving 19 bases between them. The CDR3 spans 17 residues.

There are many counts of this clonotype. This sequence joins TRBV15 and TRBJ2-2; D is ambiguous. V lost 1 base and J lost 1, with 7 bases in between. CDR3 length: 15 amino acids. Germline CDR1 reads LNHNV; CDR2 reads YYDKDF (reference sequence). The CDR3 region is CATSRADQNTGELFF. The CDR3 DNA sequence: TGTGCCACCAGCAGAGCTGACCAGAACACCGGGGAGCTGTTTTTT.

At least ten counts were recorded for this clonotype. The chain uses TRBV5-1 and TRBJ1-1; D unclear. The CDR3 has 21 amino acids. Germline V lookup: CDR1 SGHRS, CDR2 YFSETQ. Trimming removed 0 bases at V and 3 bases at J, with 30 bases between. DNA of the CDR3: TGCGCCAGCAGCTTGGACCCCCCCCAGAGGGCAGGAAGGTTGCGGGACACTGAAGCTTTCTTT. The encoded protein is CASSLDPPQRAGRLRDTEAFF.

There are many counts of this clonotype. The chain carries TRBV5-1 and TRBJ1-6; 7 bases are a match to TRBD1. Losses at the gene ends were 0 bases for V and 0 bases for J; bases not matched to a gene: 15. This CDR3 contains 21 residues. Germline-derived CDR1 and CDR2 are SGHRS and YFSETQ. DNA of the CDR3: TGCGCCAGCAGCTTGGAGGGTTGGGGAAGAGGGACAGACTCCTATAATTCACCCCTCCACTTT. Protein sequence: CASSLEGWGRGTDSYNSPLHF.

This clonotype was seen many times. The chain recombines TRBV7-9 with TRBJ2-7; 10 bases line up with TRBD2. The CDR3 runs 14 residues. V was clipped by 4 bases and J by 2 bases; unmatched bases: 2. Germline CDR1 SEHNR, CDR2 FQNEAQ (reference sequence). The CDR3 bases are TGTGCCAGCAGCTCTAGCGGGAGAGCCTACGAGCAGTACTTC. Amino acid sequence: CASSSSGRAYEQYF.

This clonotype was detected ten times or more. The chain recombines TRBV20-1 with TRBJ2-5; 9 bases map to TRBD1. The V gene end was trimmed by 0 bases and the J gene end by 5 bases; junction bases not matched to a gene: 4. The CDR3 has 14 residues. The V gene's germline CDR1 is DFQATT and CDR2 SNEGSKA (reference sequence). CDR3 sequence (DNA): TGCAGTGCTAGAGAGCATGGGACAGGGGAGACCCAGTACTTC. Encoded protein: CSAREHGTGETQYF.

This clonotype was recorded at least ten times. The CDR3 loop reads CASSPQPGFNVLTF. The DNA of the CDR3 is TGTGCCAGCAGCCCCCAGCCGGGCTTCAACGTCCTGACTTTC. This chain uses TRBV7-3 with TRBJ2-6; D not resolved. In germline, CDR1 is SGHTA, CDR2 FQGTGA. Between the trimmed V and J ends, which lost 5 bases and 9 bases, there was a span of 14 bases. CDR3 size: 14 residues.